The present T cell receptor (beta chain) was sequenced within a study of blood T cell repertoires in COVID-19. Study in general: Both acute and convalescent COVID-19 samples were obtained from the United States, Italy and Spain. PBMCs, B-cell-depleted T cells, or T cells provided the cDNA or gDNA that made up the material.

The J segment lost 11 bases and the V segment lost 4 bases, leaving 10 bases of the junction unmatched. The CDR3 is made up of 13 amino acids. While infection was still active, Seattle patients were enrolled and then followed longitudinally. Per the study methods: Nucleated cell counts were estimated from reference gene primer amplification. Generated by immunoSEQ multiplex PCR, the TCRdb table keeps only in-frame clones and is missing some. V and J calls and clone size come straight from that table; D and trimming were deduced from the DNA. Of 120,000 or so clones detected, about four fifths appear once; the ten largest clones hold about a sixth.

Sequenced: peripheral blood. This sequence was found in a man aged 25-45 years with COVID-19, enrolled during active disease. The chain has TRBV12-3 or TRBV12-4 and TRBJ1-1, with TRBD1 identical over 7 bases. The CDR3 DNA reads as TGTGCCAGCAGTTGGAATGACAGGGTAAGGGCTTTCTTT. Its translation is CASSWNDRVRAFF.